These 18 T cell receptor beta chains came from one sample sequenced in a study of blood T cell repertoires in COVID-19. Data came from immunoSEQ multiplex PCR; TCRdb stores just in-frame clones and leaves some out. The sample lists 32,000 or so clones, roughly 87% occurring once. The sequenced sample was peripheral blood. The receptor source for this set is a man aged 50 or older with active or convalescent COVID-19.

The chain combines TRBV7-6 with TRBJ2-4; tentatively, D is TRBD1 (5 bases). The CDR3 sequence is 19 residues long. Germline CDR1 reads SGHVS; CDR2 reads FNYEAQ. Trimming left V 0 bases short and J 0 bases short, with 18 bases between. The CDR3 sequence is CASSLAGAGRGIAKNIQYF. CDR3 nucleotides: TGTGCCAGCAGCTTAGCGGGCGCAGGGCGTGGGATAGCCAAAAACATTCAGTACTTC.

The gene calls are TRBV7-9 and TRBJ2-4, with D perhaps TRBD1 (6 bases). Germline assignment: CDR1 SEHNR and CDR2 FQNEAQ (reference sequence). The CDR3 contains 16 residues. V shed 3 bases and J shed 0 bases, with 12 bases lying between them. CDR3 coding DNA: TGTGCCAGCAGCTTGGAGACAGGACTAGCCAAAAACATTCAGTACTTC. This gives the protein CASSLETGLAKNIQYF.

This chain connects TRBV11-3 to TRBJ2-5; 13 bases fit TRBD2. The trim removed 5 bases at V and 5 bases at J, leaving 8 bases unmatched. Germline lookup yields CDR1 SGHNT and CDR2 YENEEA. The CDR3 has 16 amino acids. Written as DNA, the CDR3 is TGTGCCAGCAGCCACGGACTAGCGGGAGTGGAGGAGACCCAGTACTTC. This translates into CASSHGLAGVEETQYF.

The CDR3 loop is CASSLPGNEKLFF. The CDR3 coding sequence is TGTGCCAGCAGCTTACCGGGAAACGAAAAACTGTTTTTT. The rearrangement links TRBV7-8 to TRBJ1-4; D unresolved. The germline V gene has CDR1 SGHVS and CDR2 FQNEAQ. The V end was cut by 2 bases, the J end by 8 bases, with 9 bases between. This CDR3 contains 13 residues.

This sequence joins TRBV11-2 and TRBJ2-1; 8 positions agree with TRBD1. The CDR3 contains 16 residues. Germline lookup yields CDR1 SGHAT and CDR2 FQNNGV. J was trimmed by 0 bases and V by 1 base; bases with no gene match: 2. This CDR3 is CASSLAGTGSYNEQFF. The CDR3 DNA reads TGTGCCAGCAGCTTAGCCGGGACAGGCTCCTACAATGAGCAGTTCTTC. Filled out from reference TRBV11-2 and TRBJ2-1, the complete variable domain reads EAGVAQSPRYKIIEKRQSVAFWCNPISGHATLYWYQQILGQGPKLLIQFQNNGVVDDSQLPKDRFSAERLKGVDSTLKIQPAKLEDSAVYLCASSLAGTGSYNEQFFGPGTRLTVL.

This clone was observed a single time. The genes are TRBV5-4 and TRBJ2-3; D might be TRBD1 (5 bases). With 4 bases removed from V and 10 bases from J, the gap between germline ends came to 16 bases. This CDR3 contains 13 residues. Germline loops: CDR1 SGHNT, CDR2 YYREEE (reference sequence). CDR3 amino acids: CASSTGRQYAQYF. The CDR3 DNA is TGTGCCAGCAGCACCGGGCGACAGTATGCGCAGTATTTT.

In its sample, this clone was seen once. The J gene is TRBJ1-4, the V gene TRBV23-1; 9 nucleotides agree with TRBD1. TRBV23-1 is recorded as an ORF, its role being uncertain. The V gene end was trimmed by 5 bases and the J gene end by 7 bases; junction bases not matched to a gene: 2. The CDR3 is 13 amino acids. The DNA of the CDR3 is TGCGCCAGCAGTAGGACAGGGGCTGAAAAACTGTTTTTT. Its protein product is CASSRTGAEKLFF.

A remark on this clone: Other DNA sequences within the sample encode an identical CDR3. The chain uses TRBV28 and TRBJ2-2; D is perhaps TRBD2 (6 bases). CDR1 is MDHEN, CDR2 SYDVKM, per germline. The CDR3 consists of 15 residues. Trimming cost V 3 bases and J 2 bases, with 10 bases left between them. The DNA of the CDR3 is TGTGCCAGCAGTTTTGGCGGGACCAACACCGGGGAGCTGTTTTTT. Its translation is CASSFGGTNTGELFF.

This sequence joins TRBV2 and TRBJ1-2, with 8 positions matching TRBD1. The CDR3 runs 14 residues. After removal of 4 bases from V and 6 bases from J, the junction contained 7 bases not matched to a gene. From germline, CDR1 is SNHLY and CDR2 FYNNEI. The CDR3 here is CASSGTGFRHGYTF. The CDR3 nucleotides are TGTGCCAGCAGTGGGACAGGGTTTAGACATGGCTACACCTTC.

This chain uses TRBV29-1 with TRBJ1-1; D perhaps matches TRBD1 (5 bases). Trimming took off 2 bases at V and 9 bases at J, with 16 bases between the two ends. CDR1 is SQVTM, CDR2 ANQGSEA, per germline. CDR3 length equals 13 residues. CDR3 in amino acids: CSVEQPLQGKAFF. CDR3 in DNA: TGCAGCGTTGAACAGCCGCTTCAGGGTAAAGCTTTCTTT.

The V and J genes are TRBV19 and TRBJ2-5, with D perhaps TRBD1 (5 bases). Germline V gene sequence: CDR1 LNHDA, CDR2 SQIVND (reference sequence). This CDR3 is 13 amino acids long. V lost 7 bases to trimming and J lost 2 bases, with 11 bases between them. The CDR3 sequence: CASNRQPQETQYF. DNA for the CDR3: TGTGCCAGTAACCGACAGCCTCAAGAGACCCAGTACTTC.

The rearrangement joins TRBV12-1 to TRBJ2-3; no DNA check was done on the table's D call, TRBD2. TRBV12-1 is deemed a pseudogene. The CDR3 is 18 amino acids. This CDR3 is CASSFSIQTRLVTDTQYF. DNA for the CDR3: TGTGCCAGCAGCTTTTCAATACAGACTAGGTTGGTCACAGATACGCAGTATTTT.

The genes are TRBV6-6 and TRBJ1-2; 7 bases align to TRBD1. This CDR3 spans 13 amino acids. Germline V gene data show CDR1 as MNHNY and CDR2 as SVGAGI (reference sequence). V was pared by 6 bases and J by 3 bases, with 4 bases of the junction left unmatched. CDR3 sequence reads: CASRAGTDYGYTF. CDR3 nucleotides: TGTGCCAGCAGAGCCGGGACAGACTATGGCTACACCTTC.

V usage is TRBV25-1 and J usage is TRBJ1-4; 11 nucleotides agree with TRBD1. The junction had 6 bases not matched to a gene; V was cut back by 2 bases and J by 10 bases. Germline V gene sequence: CDR1 MGHDK, CDR2 SYGVNS. The CDR3 totals 15 residues. CDR3 amino acids: CASSEGTGGMGKLFF. The DNA of the CDR3 is TGTGCCAGCAGTGAAGGGACAGGGGGGATGGGAAAACTGTTTTTT. The full variable domain, its missing parts supplied by reference TRBV25-1 and TRBJ1-4, is EADIYQTPRYLVIGTGKKITLECSQTMGHDKMYWYQQDPGMELHLIHYSYGVNSTEKGDLSSESTVSRIRTEHFPLTLESARPSHTSQYLCASSEGTGGMGKLFFGSGTQLSVL.

J is TRBJ2-5 and V is TRBV19; TRBD1 agrees at 7 bases. The CDR3 is made up of 15 amino acids. The germline V gene has CDR1 LNHDA and CDR2 SQIVND (reference sequence). J lost 1 base, V lost 2 bases, and 4 bases had no gene match. As DNA, the CDR3 is TGTGCCAGTAGTATAAACTGGGACAGCCAAGAGACCCAGTACTTC. It encodes CASSINWDSQETQYF.

This clone turned up a few times. The J gene is TRBJ2-7, the V gene TRBV14, with D perhaps matching TRBD2 (5 bases). Looked up from germline, CDR1 is SGHDN and CDR2 is FVKESK. Trimming shortened V by 4 bases and J by 3 bases, and 19 bases separated the two germline ends. CDR3 size: 16 residues. In DNA form, the CDR3 reads TGTGCCAGCAGCCCCGCCGGGGTCAGGCGTTACTACGAGCAGTACTTC. The encoded protein is CASSPAGVRRYYEQYF.

The table lists this clone with a count of one. The chain has TRBV4-2 and TRBJ2-2, with TRBD2 as a possible D gene (5 bases). Per germline, CDR1 LGHNA and CDR2 YNFKEQ. The CDR3 has 18 amino acids. Trimming removed 4 bases at V and 2 bases at J, with 20 bases between. The CDR3 loop is CASSPAGRSRTNTGELFF. The CDR3 DNA follows: TGTGCCAGCAGCCCCGCCGGGCGCTCGCGGACTAACACCGGGGAGCTGTTTTTT.

The chain employs TRBV3-1 (or the pseudogene TRBV3-2) and TRBJ2-5; 7 bases are shared with TRBD1. V shed 4 bases and J 3 bases; nucleotides not matched to a gene: 2. Germline lookup yields CDR1 LGHDT and CDR2 YNNKEL (reference sequence). The CDR3 length is 13 residues. The CDR3 is CASSLGGEETQYF. CDR3 nucleotides: TGTGCCAGCAGCCTAGGGGGCGAAGAGACCCAGTACTTC.